The subject of this entry is one TCR beta chain. There are many counts of this clonotype. There is no known antigen for this receptor. No base quality values were provided; no much bigger clone lies one nucleotide off. This specimen comes from a study of T cells after yellow fever vaccination (dated by TCRdb to about 2019). Background for the entire study: The SMART-Seq v4 Ultra Low Input RNA kit was used to prepare libraries from fractions with low cell numbers. To track T-cell clones before and after primary and booster YFV17D yellow fever vaccination, bulk TCR alpha and beta repertoires were sequenced longitudinally. The cohort comprised two healthy male donors, one aged 18 to 30 and one aged 30 to 40 years. Blood samples were taken at several timepoints before and after primary and secondary immunization, and bulk PBMC replicates and cell subsets were isolated.

Points the paper makes about the study in general: Computational filtering was needed because FACS-sorted repertoires could contain abundant contaminating clonotypes from the bulk population. The study included only a couple of donors, which limits how far the findings can be generalized. A small fraction of clonotypes appeared in both the CD4 and CD8 compartments, likely as a result of convergent recombination. The secondary T-cell response was found to be weaker but faster than the primary response, with a peak reached on day 5 rather than on day 15. Most clones expanded after primary vaccination (about 95% of CD4 and approximately 90% of CD8) were re-detected after the booster, suggesting that broad memory maintenance occurred.

The cysteine opens and the phenylalanine closes a CDR3 of 15 amino acids. The only DNA kept is the CDR3, 45 bases in frame from the first base. Per the germline V gene, MGHDK is the CDR1 and SYGVNS is the CDR2. V is pruned by 5 bases and J by 2 bases, leaving 2 bases of the junction without a gene match. Synthesis of TCR cDNA relied on 5'RACE template switching, a step that introduced a universal primer site along with unique molecular identifiers. Priming of cDNA synthesis was performed from both the TCR alpha and TCR beta constant segments. Two PCR steps were used to amplify libraries, with sample barcodes and sequencing adapters being added in the second step. Sequencing of the libraries was done on either Illumina HiSeq 2500 (2x100 bp) or NovaSeq (2x150 bp). Per the source publication's procedure: MIGEC handled demultiplexing of reads and collapsing into UMI consensus sequences, while MiXCR performed V(D)J alignment. Using edgeR on replicate PBMC samples, clonotypes were called vaccine-responding if FDR was below 0.01 and the log2 fold change was above 5 up to day 15. Each bulk clonotype was labeled CD4 or CD8 based on which sequenced repertoire, CD4 or CD8, contained the clonotype at higher abundance. Using fastp trimming at Q25 and MiXCR clonotype assembly, TCRdb reanalyzed the public sequencing data and kept in-frame beta chains. Duplicate CDR3 protein sequences are folded into a single record with the most common DNA and genes. None of the V and J calls come from the authors' own analysis; TCRdb made them. For this sample there are a few hundred thousand distinct CDR3 sequences; approximately 7% appear just once. In total, the top ten clones hold 15% to 20% of the sample.

This sample's treatment or condition label indicates: live attenuated yellow fever vaccine strain. At every blood-draw timepoint, two biological replicates of bulk PBMCs were collected. PBMCs were isolated from peripheral blood using a standard Ficoll-Paque protocol. TriZol was used to extract RNA from bulk PBMCs, CD4 and CD8 fractions, and dextramer-positive and dextramer-negative fractions. The sequence was collected from a man younger than 35 who received the YFV17D yellow fever vaccine. Rearrangement joined TRBV25-1 to TRBJ2-2; TRBD1 aligns with 10 central bases. Source: PBMCs, taken 35 to 50 days after the first yellow fever vaccination. The DNA reads as follows: TGTGCCAGCAGTAAGACAGGGGGCAACACCGGGGAGCTGTTTTTT. It is translated as CASSKTGGNTGELFF.